This record concerns one TCR beta chain sequence. Its specific antigen is unknown. Base quality data are lacking; no much larger clone is found one base away. The data were taken from a study of PD-1 blockade in classical Hodgkin lymphoma (dated by TCRdb to the early 2020s). Broadly, across the study: A peripheral blood immune signature of response to PD-1 blockade in classical Hodgkin lymphoma was defined using TCR beta sequencing and CyTOF.

The CDR3 starts with the cysteine, ends with the phenylalanine, and has 15 residues. Only CDR3 DNA remains: 45 bases, in frame from the first base. CDR1 and CDR2 were assigned from the germline V gene (reference sequence) as LNHNV and YYDKDF. V is clipped by 0 bases and J by 3 bases, and the sequence between their germline boundaries is 12 bases long. Overall study outcomes, separate from this receptor: The study was restricted to a single clinical trial cohort, and the causes of repertoire differences, possibly disease activity or prior therapy, were left undefined. Baseline TCR diversity was reported to be lower in newly diagnosed patients than in healthy donors, and even lower in relapsed/refractory patients.

The Qiagen DNeasy kit was used to extract genomic DNA both from unsorted PBMCs and from the negatively selected CD4+ and CD8+ fractions. TCR beta CDR3 regions were subjected to amplification by immunoSEQ multiplex PCR with primers that anneal to V and J segments. A synthetic immune receptor repertoire was used to minimize amplification bias, and any remaining bias was removed computationally after sequencing. The authors processed their data as follows. Repertoire diversity was quantified as the Shannon entropy index using custom Python scripts. Unsorted, CD4+ and CD8+ repertoires were analyzed separately, except for combined analyses in which CD4+ and CD8+ sequences were merged in silico. The source is immuneACCESS, and TCRdb retained only in-frame sequences with V and J called. Part of the clones is not carried over; for the studies checked, unresolved V genes explain less than half of this, and the remainder is unexplained. Clonal size and the V and J genes are those of that table, whereas D and trimming came from the DNA. The sample yields 70,000 or so clones; about 93% were counted once. The ten largest clones represent roughly 2.7% of the sample.

According to the study, the label for this sample's time point signals: newly diagnosed, previously untreated cHL patient sample. PBMCs from patients with newly diagnosed, previously untreated classical Hodgkin lymphoma were sequenced as a comparison group for the relapsed/refractory trial patients. Peripheral blood was collected in 8 mL Vacutainer Cell Preparation Tubes, from which PBMCs were isolated by centrifugation and then cryopreserved. Here the chain combines TRBV15 and TRBJ2-7; no D gene is confidently identified. This receptor was identified in a human donor with classical Hodgkin lymphoma. Sequences were obtained from peripheral blood mononuclear cells (PBMCs). The nucleotides read TGTGCCACCAGCAGAGATTGGCACGGAGACTACGAGCAGTACTTC. This yields the protein CATSRDWHGDYEQYF.